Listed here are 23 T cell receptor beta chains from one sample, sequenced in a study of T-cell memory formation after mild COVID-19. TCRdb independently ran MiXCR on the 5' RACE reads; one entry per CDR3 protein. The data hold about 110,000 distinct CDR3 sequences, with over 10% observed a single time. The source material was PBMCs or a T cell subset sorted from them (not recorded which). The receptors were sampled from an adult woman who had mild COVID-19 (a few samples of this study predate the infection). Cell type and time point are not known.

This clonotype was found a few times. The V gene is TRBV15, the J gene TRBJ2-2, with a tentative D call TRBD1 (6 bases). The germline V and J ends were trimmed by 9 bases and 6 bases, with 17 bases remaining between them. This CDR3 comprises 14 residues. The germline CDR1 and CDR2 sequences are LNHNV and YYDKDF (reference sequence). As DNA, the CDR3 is TGTGCCACTATTGAAGGGGGATTGGCCGGGGAGCTGTTTTTT. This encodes CATIEGGLAGELFF.

The CDR3 sequence: CASSSLGRPQHF. CDR3 bases: TGTGCCAGCAGCTCCTTAGGAAGGCCCCAGCATTTT. The chain joins TRBV5-6 to TRBJ1-5; D remains ambiguous. Trimming left V 3 bases short and J 9 bases short, with 10 bases between. The CDR3 covers 12 residues. CDR1 SGHDT and CDR2 YYEEEE come from the germline V gene.

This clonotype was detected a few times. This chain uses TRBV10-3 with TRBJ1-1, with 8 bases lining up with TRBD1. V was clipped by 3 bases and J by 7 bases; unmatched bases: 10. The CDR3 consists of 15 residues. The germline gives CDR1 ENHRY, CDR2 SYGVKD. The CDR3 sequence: CAISEYTGGSVEAFF. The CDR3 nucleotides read TGTGCCATCAGTGAATATACAGGGGGTTCGGTTGAAGCTTTCTTT.

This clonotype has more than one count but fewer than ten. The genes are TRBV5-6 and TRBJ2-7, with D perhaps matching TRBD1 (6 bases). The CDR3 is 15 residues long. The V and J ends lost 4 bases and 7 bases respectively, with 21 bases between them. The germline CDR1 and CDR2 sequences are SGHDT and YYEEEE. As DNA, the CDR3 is TGTGCCAGCAGCCATTGGACAGCCCTTGAGGGAGAGCAGTACTTC. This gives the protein CASSHWTALEGEQYF.

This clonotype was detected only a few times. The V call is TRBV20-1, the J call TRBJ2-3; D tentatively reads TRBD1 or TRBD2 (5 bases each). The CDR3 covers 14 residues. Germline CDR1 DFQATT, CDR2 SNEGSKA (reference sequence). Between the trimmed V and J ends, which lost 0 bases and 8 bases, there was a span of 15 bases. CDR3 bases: TGCAGTGCTAGAGACCAGAGTTGGGACCTTACGCAGTATTTT. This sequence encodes CSARDQSWDLTQYF.

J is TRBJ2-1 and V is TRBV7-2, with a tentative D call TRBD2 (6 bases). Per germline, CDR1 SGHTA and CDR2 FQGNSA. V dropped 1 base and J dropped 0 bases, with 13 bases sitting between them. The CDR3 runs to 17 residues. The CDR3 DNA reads TGTGCCAGCAGCTTAGGGGCTAGCGCCTACTCCTACAATGAGCAGTTCTTC. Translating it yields CASSLGASAYSYNEQFF.

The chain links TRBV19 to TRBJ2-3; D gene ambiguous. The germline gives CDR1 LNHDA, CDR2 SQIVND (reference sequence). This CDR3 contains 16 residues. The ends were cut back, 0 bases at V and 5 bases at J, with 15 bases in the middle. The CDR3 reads CASSIDRQVEQDTQYF. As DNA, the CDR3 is TGTGCCAGTAGTATAGATCGCCAGGTTGAACAAGATACGCAGTATTTT.

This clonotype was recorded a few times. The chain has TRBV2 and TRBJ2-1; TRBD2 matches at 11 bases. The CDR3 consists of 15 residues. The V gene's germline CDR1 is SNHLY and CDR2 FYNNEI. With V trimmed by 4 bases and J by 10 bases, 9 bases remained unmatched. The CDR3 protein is CASSGASGGSVEQFF. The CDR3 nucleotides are TGTGCCAGCAGTGGGGCTAGCGGGGGGTCGGTGGAGCAGTTCTTC.

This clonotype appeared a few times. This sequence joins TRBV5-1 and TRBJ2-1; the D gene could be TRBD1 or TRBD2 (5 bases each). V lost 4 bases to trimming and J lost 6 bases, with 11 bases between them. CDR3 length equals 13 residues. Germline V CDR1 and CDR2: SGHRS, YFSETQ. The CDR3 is CASSQGEGNEQFF. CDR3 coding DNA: TGCGCCAGCAGCCAGGGCGAGGGCAATGAGCAGTTCTTC.

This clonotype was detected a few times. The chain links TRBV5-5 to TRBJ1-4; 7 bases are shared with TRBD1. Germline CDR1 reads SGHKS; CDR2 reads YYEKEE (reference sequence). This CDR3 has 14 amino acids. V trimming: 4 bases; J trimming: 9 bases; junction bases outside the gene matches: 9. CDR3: CASSPATGPKKLFF. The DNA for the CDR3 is TGTGCCAGCAGCCCCGCGACAGGGCCGAAAAAACTGTTTTTT.

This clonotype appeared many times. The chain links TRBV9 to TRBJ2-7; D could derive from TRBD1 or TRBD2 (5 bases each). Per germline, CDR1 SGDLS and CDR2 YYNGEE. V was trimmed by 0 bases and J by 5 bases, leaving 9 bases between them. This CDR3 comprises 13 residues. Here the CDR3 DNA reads TGTGCCAGCAGCGTAGGAAGGGACCACGAGCAGTACTTC. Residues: CASSVGRDHEQYF.

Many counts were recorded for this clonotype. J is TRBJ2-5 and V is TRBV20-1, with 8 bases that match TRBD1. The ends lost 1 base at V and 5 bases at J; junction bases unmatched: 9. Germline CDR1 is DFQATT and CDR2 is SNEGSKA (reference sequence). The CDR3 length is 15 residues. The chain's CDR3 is CSARVPEDRAETQYF. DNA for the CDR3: TGCAGTGCTAGAGTACCAGAGGACAGGGCGGAGACCCAGTACTTC.

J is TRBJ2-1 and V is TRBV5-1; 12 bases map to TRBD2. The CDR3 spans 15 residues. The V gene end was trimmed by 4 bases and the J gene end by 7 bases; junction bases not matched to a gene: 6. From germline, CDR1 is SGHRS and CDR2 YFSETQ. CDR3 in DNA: TGCGCCAGCAGCGCGGGACTAGCGGGCGGTAATGAGCAGTTCTTC. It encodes CASSAGLAGGNEQFF.

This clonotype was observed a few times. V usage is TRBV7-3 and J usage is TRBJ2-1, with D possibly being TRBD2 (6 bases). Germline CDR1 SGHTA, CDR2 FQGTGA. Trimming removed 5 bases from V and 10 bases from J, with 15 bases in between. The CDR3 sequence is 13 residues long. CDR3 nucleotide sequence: TGTGCCAGCAGCCAGAACGGGGGTTGGGAGCAGTTCTTC. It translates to CASSQNGGWEQFF.

CDR3 amino acids: CASSQVGVTNTGELFF. As DNA, the CDR3 is TGTGCCAGCAGCCAAGTGGGCGTTACGAACACCGGGGAGCTGTTTTTT. The chain links TRBV3-1 to TRBJ2-2; D remains unclear. Germline V CDR1 and CDR2: LGHDT, YNNKEL (reference sequence). The CDR3 covers 16 residues. Deletions cut 1 base from V and 0 bases from J, with 9 bases between.

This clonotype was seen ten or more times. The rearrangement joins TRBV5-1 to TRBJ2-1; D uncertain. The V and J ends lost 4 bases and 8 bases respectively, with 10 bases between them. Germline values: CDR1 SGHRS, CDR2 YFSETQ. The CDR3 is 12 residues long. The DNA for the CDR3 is TGCGCCAGCAGCCGCTGGGCGGATGAGCAGTTCTTC. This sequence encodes CASSRWADEQFF.

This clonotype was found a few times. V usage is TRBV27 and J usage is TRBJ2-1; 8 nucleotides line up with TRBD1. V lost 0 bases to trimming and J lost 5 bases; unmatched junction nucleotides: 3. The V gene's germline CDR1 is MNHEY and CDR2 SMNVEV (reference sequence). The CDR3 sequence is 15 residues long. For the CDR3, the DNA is TGTGCCAGCAGTTTATCAGGGGGACAGGACAATGAGCAGTTCTTC. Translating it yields CASSLSGGQDNEQFF.

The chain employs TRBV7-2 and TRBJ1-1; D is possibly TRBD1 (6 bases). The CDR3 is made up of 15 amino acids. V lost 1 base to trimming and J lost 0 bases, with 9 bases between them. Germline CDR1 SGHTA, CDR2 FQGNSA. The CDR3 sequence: CASSLGTVMNTEAFF. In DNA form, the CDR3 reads TGTGCCAGCAGCTTAGGGACAGTCATGAACACTGAAGCTTTCTTT.

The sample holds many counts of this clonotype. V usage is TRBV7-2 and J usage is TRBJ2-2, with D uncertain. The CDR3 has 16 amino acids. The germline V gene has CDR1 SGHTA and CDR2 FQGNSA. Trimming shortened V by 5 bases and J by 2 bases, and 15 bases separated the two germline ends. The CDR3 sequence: CASSPPARLNTGELFF. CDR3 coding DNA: TGTGCCAGCAGCCCCCCCGCCAGGCTCAACACCGGGGAGCTGTTTTTT.

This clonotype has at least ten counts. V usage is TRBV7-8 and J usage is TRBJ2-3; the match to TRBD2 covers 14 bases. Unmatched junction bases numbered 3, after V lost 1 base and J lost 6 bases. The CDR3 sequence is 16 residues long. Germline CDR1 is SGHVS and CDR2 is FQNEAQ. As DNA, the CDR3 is TGTGCCAGCAGCTTAGAGACTAGCGGGGGGGTCGATACGCAGTATTTT. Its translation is CASSLETSGGVDTQYF.

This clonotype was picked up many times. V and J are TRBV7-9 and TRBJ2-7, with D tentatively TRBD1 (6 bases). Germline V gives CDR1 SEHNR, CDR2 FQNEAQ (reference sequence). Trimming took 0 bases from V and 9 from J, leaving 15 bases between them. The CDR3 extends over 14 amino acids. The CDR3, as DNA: TGTGCCAGCAGCTTAGCTTCTTGGGACATTCGGCAGTACTTC. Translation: CASSLASWDIRQYF.

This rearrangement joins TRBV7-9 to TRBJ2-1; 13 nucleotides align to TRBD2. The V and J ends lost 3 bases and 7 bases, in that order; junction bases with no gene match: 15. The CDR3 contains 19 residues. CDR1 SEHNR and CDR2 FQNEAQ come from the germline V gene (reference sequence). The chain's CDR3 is CASSLGMQRLAGGVNEQFF. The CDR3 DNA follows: TGTGCCAGCAGCTTGGGGATGCAGCGACTAGCGGGAGGTGTAAATGAGCAGTTCTTC.

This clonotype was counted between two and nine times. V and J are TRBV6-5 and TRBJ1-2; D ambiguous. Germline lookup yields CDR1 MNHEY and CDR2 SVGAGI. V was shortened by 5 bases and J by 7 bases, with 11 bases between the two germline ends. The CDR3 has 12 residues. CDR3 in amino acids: CASSPDFIGYTF. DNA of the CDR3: TGTGCCAGCAGTCCTGACTTTATTGGCTACACCTTC.